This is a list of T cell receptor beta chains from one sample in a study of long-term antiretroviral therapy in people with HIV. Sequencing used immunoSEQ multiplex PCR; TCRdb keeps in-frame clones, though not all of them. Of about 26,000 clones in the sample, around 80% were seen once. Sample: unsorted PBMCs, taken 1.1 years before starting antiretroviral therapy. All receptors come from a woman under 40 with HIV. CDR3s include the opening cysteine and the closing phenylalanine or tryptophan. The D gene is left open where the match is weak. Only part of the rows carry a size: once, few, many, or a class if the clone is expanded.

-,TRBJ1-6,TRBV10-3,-,CAISPHSGDNSPLHF,TGTGCCATCAGCCCACACTCAGGGGATAATTCACCCCTCCACTTT
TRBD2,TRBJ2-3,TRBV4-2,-,CASSPQGTSGVTDTQYF,TGTGCCAGCAGCCCGCAGGGGACTAGCGGGGTAACAGATACGCAGTATTTT
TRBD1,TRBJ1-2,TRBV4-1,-,CASSQQGATNYGYTF,TGCGCCAGCAGCCAACAGGGGGCGACTAACTATGGCTACACCTTC
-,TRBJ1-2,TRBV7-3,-,CASSLMPGNYGYTF,TGTGCCAGCAGCTTAATGCCGGGAAACTATGGCTACACCTTC
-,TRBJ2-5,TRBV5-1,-,CASSTGRATGPQETQYF,TGCGCCAGCAGCACCGGGCGTGCCACTGGGCCTCAAGAGACCCAGTACTTC
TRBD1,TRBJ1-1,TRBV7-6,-,CASSLDRGTANTEAFF,TGTGCCAGCAGCTTGGACAGGGGAACGGCGAACACTGAAGCTTTCTTT
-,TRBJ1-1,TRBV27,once,CASSLSANTEAFF,TGTGCCAGCAGTTTATCGGCGAACACTGAAGCTTTCTTT
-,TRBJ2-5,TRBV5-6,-,CASSLVPGGRETQYF,TGTGCCAGCAGCTTGGTTCCAGGGGGGAGGGAGACCCAGTACTTC
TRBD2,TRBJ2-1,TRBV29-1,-,CSVEGAGGVSYNEQFF,TGCAGCGTTGAGGGGGCGGGGGGTGTCAGCTACAATGAGCAGTTCTTC
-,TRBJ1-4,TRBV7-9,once,CASSYSGNNEKLFF,TGTGCCAGCAGCTATTCAGGGAATAATGAAAAACTGTTTTTT
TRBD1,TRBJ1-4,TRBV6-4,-,CASSELQGAGKKEKLFF,TGTGCCAGCAGTGAGTTGCAGGGGGCAGGAAAAAAGGAAAAACTGTTTTTT
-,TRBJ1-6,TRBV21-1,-,CASSKVSDWGQDSPLHF,TGTGCCAGCAGCAAAGTTTCCGATTGGGGGCAGGATTCACCCCTCCACTTT
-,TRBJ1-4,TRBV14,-,CASSQRVPNEKLFF,TGTGCCAGCAGCCAAAGGGTACCTAATGAAAAACTGTTTTTT
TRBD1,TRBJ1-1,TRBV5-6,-,CASSLRTGTMNTEAFF,TGTGCCAGCAGCTTGAGGACAGGGACGATGAACACTGAAGCTTTCTTT
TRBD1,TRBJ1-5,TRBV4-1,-,CASSPNRGSNQPQHF,TGCGCCAGCAGCCCCAACAGGGGTAGCAATCAGCCCCAGCATTTT
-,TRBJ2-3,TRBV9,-,CASSVVPTDTQYF,TGTGCCAGCAGCGTTGTCCCCACAGATACGCAGTATTTT
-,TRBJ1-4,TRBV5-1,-,CASSDDATNEKLFF,TGCGCCAGCAGCGACGATGCAACTAATGAAAAACTGTTTTTT
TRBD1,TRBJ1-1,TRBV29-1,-,CSVEDGTDLGMEAFF,TGCAGCGTTGAAGACGGGACAGACTTAGGGATGGAAGCTTTCTTT
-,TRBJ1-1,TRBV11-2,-,CASSSSMGTEAFF,TGTGCCAGCAGCTCCTCAATGGGCACTGAAGCTTTCTTT
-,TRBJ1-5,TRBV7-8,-,CASSLEGAGNQPQHF,TGTGCCAGCAGCTTAGAAGGGGCGGGCAATCAGCCCCAGCATTTT
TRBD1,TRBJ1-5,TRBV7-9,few,CASSQLTGWNQPQHF,TGTGCCAGCAGCCAATTGACAGGGTGGAATCAGCCCCAGCATTTT
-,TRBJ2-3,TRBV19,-,CASSIDRVNTQYF,TGTGCCAGTAGTATAGATCGAGTGAATACGCAGTATTTT
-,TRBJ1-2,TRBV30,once,CAWSVRGRGNYGYTF,TGTGCCTGGAGTGTACGCGGAAGGGGGAACTATGGCTACACCTTC
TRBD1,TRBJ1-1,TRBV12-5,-,CASGLEHSTGARVGEAFF,TGTGCTAGTGGTTTGGAGCACTCGACAGGGGCCCGGGTTGGTGAAGCTTTCTTT
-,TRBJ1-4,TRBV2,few,CASSELGYNEKLFF,TGTGCCAGCAGTGAATTAGGTTACAATGAAAAACTGTTTTTT
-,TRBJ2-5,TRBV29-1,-,CSVVNRVVEETQYF,TGCAGCGTTGTGAACAGGGTAGTCGAAGAGACCCAGTACTTC
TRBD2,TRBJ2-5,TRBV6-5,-,CASSGGGTQYF,TGTGCCAGCAGTGGGGGGGGGACCCAGTACTTC
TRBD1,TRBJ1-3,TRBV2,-,CASSPGTGFSGNTIYF,TGTGCCAGCAGTCCCGGGACAGGGTTCTCTGGAAACACCATATATTTT
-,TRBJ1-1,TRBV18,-,CASSSVMNTEAFF,TGTGCCAGCTCCTCCGTAATGAACACTGAAGCTTTCTTT
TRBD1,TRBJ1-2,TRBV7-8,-,CASSVDRGPLYGYTF,TGTGCCAGCAGCGTAGACAGGGGGCCTTTATATGGCTACACCTTC
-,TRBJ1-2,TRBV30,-,CAWSGGTGYTF,TGTGCCTGGAGCGGGGGTACTGGCTACACCTTC
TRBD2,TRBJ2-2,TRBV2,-,CASSIAGSRAGELFF,TGTGCCAGCAGTATAGCGGGGTCAAGGGCCGGGGAGCTGTTTTTT
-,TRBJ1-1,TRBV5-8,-,CASSLDPPRAEAFF,TGTGCCAGCAGCTTGGACCCACCGAGAGCTGAAGCTTTCTTT
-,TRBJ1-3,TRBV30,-,CAWSVRGFSSGNTIYF,TGTGCCTGGAGTGTACGAGGGTTTAGCTCTGGAAACACCATATATTTT
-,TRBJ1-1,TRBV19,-,CASSIGGDLKGEAFF,TGTGCCAGTAGTATAGGAGGGGACCTAAAGGGTGAAGCTTTCTTT
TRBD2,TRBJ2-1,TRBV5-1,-,CASSPGLAAYNEQFF,TGCGCCAGCAGCCCGGGACTAGCGGCCTACAATGAGCAGTTCTTC
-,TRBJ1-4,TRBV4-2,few,CASSQVNSLDEKLFF,TGTGCCAGCAGCCAAGTTAACAGCCTCGATGAAAAACTGTTTTTT
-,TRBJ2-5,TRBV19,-,CASSIGVKQETQYF,TGTGCCAGTAGTATTGGGGTAAAGCAAGAGACCCAGTACTTC
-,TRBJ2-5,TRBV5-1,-,CASSLELTTQYF,TGCGCCAGCAGCTTGGAATTGACGACCCAGTACTTC
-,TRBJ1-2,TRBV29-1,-,CSVDLQGTGGYTF,TGCAGCGTTGACCTACAGGGCACGGGGGGCTACACCTTC
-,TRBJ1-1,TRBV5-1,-,CASSLEARSEAFF,TGCGCCAGCAGCTTGGAGGCGAGGAGTGAAGCTTTCTTT
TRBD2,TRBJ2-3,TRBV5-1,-,CASSPVGGRDTQYF,TGCGCCAGCAGCCCCGTGGGGGGGAGAGATACGCAGTATTTT
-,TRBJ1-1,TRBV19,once,CASSFSGGGYTEAFF,TGTGCCAGTAGTTTTTCGGGGGGCGGGTACACTGAAGCTTTCTTT
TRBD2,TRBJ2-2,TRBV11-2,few,CASSLGLAGNTGELFF,TGTGCCAGCAGCTTAGGACTAGCGGGGAATACCGGGGAGCTGTTTTTT
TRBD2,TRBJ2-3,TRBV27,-,CASSSGLAGVDTQYF,TGTGCCAGCAGTTCCGGACTAGCGGGGGTAGATACGCAGTATTTT
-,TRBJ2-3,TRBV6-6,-,CASRPSAGRATDTQYF,TGTGCCAGCAGACCTTCGGCGGGGAGAGCCACAGATACGCAGTATTTT
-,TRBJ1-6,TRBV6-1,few,CASSLGTNSPLHF,TGTGCCAGCAGCCTCGGTACTAATTCACCCCTCCACTTT
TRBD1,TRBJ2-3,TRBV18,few,CASSPGQRSTDTQYF,TGTGCCAGCTCACCGGGACAGCGAAGCACAGATACGCAGTATTTT